This is a list of T cell receptor beta chains from one sample in a study of T cell changes during pregnancy in multiple sclerosis. This table comes from immunoSEQ multiplex PCR, and its TCRdb copy is limited to in-frame clones, with some not included. In the table there are tens of thousands of clones, around nine tenths of which are singletons. The sequencing used CD8+ T cells from peripheral blood mononuclear cells, collected in the first trimester of pregnancy. These receptors were taken from a female donor in good health, enrolled as a control in a pregnancy study. The CDR3 runs from the conserved cysteine through the conserved F or W. D genes are given only for firm matches. Some rows mark clone size as missing; the rest say once, few, many or name a class of expanded clone.

D	V	J	length	size	CDR3	DNA
-	TRBV28	TRBJ1-1	11	-	CASNGNTEAFF	TGTGCCAGCAACGGGAACACTGAAGCTTTCTTT
-	TRBV11-2	TRBJ1-3	15	-	CASSLDPTGGNTIYF	TGTGCCAGCAGCTTAGACCCCACCGGGGGAAACACCATATATTTT
-	TRBV6-5	TRBJ2-2	13	few	CASSYVVSGELFF	TGTGCCAGCAGTTACGTAGTGTCCGGGGAGCTGTTTTTT
TRBD1	TRBV7-9	TRBJ1-1	15	-	CASSQDRGANTEAFF	TGTGCCAGCAGTCAGGACAGGGGCGCGAACACTGAAGCTTTCTTT
-	TRBV30	TRBJ2-7	12	-	CAWRKEGYEQYF	TGTGCCTGGAGGAAAGAGGGCTACGAGCAGTACTTC
-	TRBV2	TRBJ1-2	15	-	CASSEPGRGSSGYTF	TGTGCCAGCAGTGAACCTGGCAGGGGCTCTAGCGGCTACACCTTC
-	TRBV5-4	TRBJ2-3	14	-	CASSLSLATDTQYF	TGTGCCAGCAGCTTATCCCTAGCCACAGATACGCAGTATTTT
-	TRBV5-6	TRBJ2-4	17	-	CASSLAITELAKNIQYF	TGTGCCAGCAGCTTGGCCATTACAGAGCTAGCCAAAAACATTCAGTACTTC
TRBD2	TRBV7-8	TRBJ2-3	17	-	CASSLGEREGTADTQYF	TGTGCCAGCAGCTTAGGGGAGCGGGAGGGCACCGCAGATACGCAGTATTTT
TRBD2	TRBV6-5	TRBJ2-7	16	-	CASSYEGGGSAYEQYF	TGTGCCAGCAGTTACGAGGGTGGCGGGAGCGCCTACGAGCAGTACTTC
-	TRBV28	TRBJ2-3	14	-	CASSLYLNADTQYF	TGTGCCAGCAGTTTATATCTAAACGCGGATACGCAGTATTTT
-	TRBV18	TRBJ2-1	16	-	CASSPRGGGEYNEQFF	TGTGCCAGCTCACCTCGCGGCGGGGGCGAGTACAATGAGCAGTTCTTC
TRBD1	TRBV19	TRBJ2-7	14	-	CASSPQGDSYEQYF	TGTGCCAGTAGCCCACAGGGGGACTCCTACGAGCAGTACTTC
-	TRBV4-1	TRBJ2-7	13	-	CASSLPSGYEQYF	TGCGCCAGCAGCCTGCCTTCAGGCTACGAGCAGTACTTC
TRBD1	TRBV6-5	TRBJ1-1	15	-	CASSFLQGTNTEAFF	TGTGCCAGCAGTTTCCTACAGGGGACGAACACTGAAGCTTTCTTT
-	TRBV28	TRBJ2-5	15	-	CASTPGTRVRETQYF	TGTGCCAGCACCCCGGGGACACGAGTCCGTGAGACCCAGTACTTC
TRBD1	TRBV5-1	TRBJ1-1	15	-	CASSPIQGQGVEAFF	TGCGCCAGCAGCCCCATCCAGGGACAGGGGGTAGAAGCTTTCTTT
TRBD1	TRBV10-3	TRBJ1-2	15	-	CAISPTGASPYGYTF	TGTGCCATCAGTCCGACAGGGGCAAGTCCTTATGGCTACACCTTC
TRBD1	TRBV29-1	TRBJ1-1	16	-	CSVVGGEGAVDTEAFF	TGCAGCGTTGTTGGCGGCGAGGGGGCGGTGGACACTGAAGCTTTCTTT
-	TRBV5-1	TRBJ1-4	13	-	CARETGLDEKLFF	TGCGCCAGGGAGACAGGACTGGATGAAAAACTGTTTTTT
-	TRBV6-6	TRBJ1-1	14	-	CASSYSRARTEAFF	TGTGCCAGCAGTTACTCGAGGGCGCGGACTGAAGCTTTCTTT
TRBD1	TRBV29-1	TRBJ2-7	14	-	CSVEASGTVYEQYF	TGCAGCGTTGAAGCTTCAGGGACAGTCTACGAGCAGTACTTC
TRBD1	TRBV29-1	TRBJ2-7	13	-	CSVAGQETYEQYF	TGCAGCGTGGCCGGACAGGAGACCTACGAGCAGTACTTC
TRBD1	TRBV4-3	TRBJ2-4	15	-	CASSQARDRKNIQYF	TGCGCCAGCAGCCAAGCCCGGGACAGAAAAAACATTCAGTACTTC
-	TRBV7-8	TRBJ2-1	12	-	CASLEDYNEQFF	TGTGCCAGCTTAGAGGACTACAATGAGCAGTTCTTC
TRBD1	TRBV7-3	TRBJ1-5	16	few	CASSHPGQGGIQPQHF	TGTGCCAGCAGCCACCCTGGACAGGGAGGGATTCAGCCCCAGCATTTT
-	TRBV7-9	TRBJ2-5	14	-	CASSPPEAGETQYF	TGTGCCAGCAGCCCCCCTGAAGCCGGGGAGACCCAGTACTTC
-	TRBV6-1	TRBJ1-3	14	-	CASSAGEAGNTIYF	TGTGCCAGCAGTGCAGGGGAAGCTGGAAACACCATATATTTT
TRBD2	TRBV28	TRBJ2-3	15	-	CASSLLSGAIDTQYF	TGTGCCAGCAGTTTACTGAGCGGGGCTATAGATACGCAGTATTTT
TRBD1	TRBV6-4	TRBJ1-6	15	medium-sized	CASSDSEGASSPLHF	TGTGCCAGCAGTGACTCAGAGGGGGCTAGCTCACCCCTCCACTTT
TRBD2	TRBV2	TRBJ2-5	15	-	CASRPLGTTQETQYF	TGTGCCAGCAGACCCCTCGGGACTACCCAAGAGACCCAGTACTTC
TRBD2	TRBV18	TRBJ2-1	15	-	CASSPGLAGGNEQFF	TGTGCCAGCTCACCAGGACTAGCGGGGGGGAATGAGCAGTTCTTC
TRBD2	TRBV5-6	TRBJ2-7	15	-	CASSGTGTSVYEQYF	TGTGCCAGCAGCGGGACCGGGACTAGCGTCTACGAGCAGTACTTC
TRBD1	TRBV27	TRBJ1-2	15	-	CASSLTGQGALGYTF	TGTGCCAGCAGTTTAACCGGACAGGGGGCGCTTGGCTACACCTTC
-	TRBV19	TRBJ1-1	13	-	CASSIARGTEAFF	TGTGCCAGTAGTATTGCTAGAGGGACTGAAGCTTTCTTT
TRBD2	TRBV7-9	TRBJ2-3	15	-	CASRYTGLAADTQYF	TGTGCCAGCAGGTACACGGGACTAGCGGCAGATACGCAGTATTTT
-	TRBV6-5	TRBJ2-1	11	once	CASSQDSRPFF	TGTGCCAGCAGTCAGGACAGCCGCCCGTTCTTC
-	TRBV7-6	TRBJ2-1	16	-	CASSLTSRRAYNEQFF	TGTGCCAGCAGCTTAACCTCGCGGAGGGCCTACAATGAGCAGTTCTTC
-	TRBV4-2	TRBJ1-1	15	few	CASSQEVGPNTEAFF	TGTGCCAGCAGCCAAGAAGTGGGGCCGAACACTGAAGCTTTCTTT
TRBD2	TRBV9	TRBJ2-5	18	-	CASSDGLAGASLQETQYF	TGTGCCAGCAGCGACGGACTAGCGGGAGCGTCCCTCCAAGAGACCCAGTACTTC
TRBD1	TRBV27	TRBJ2-5	13	once	CASSLGTVETQYF	TGTGCCAGCAGTTTGGGGACAGTGGAGACCCAGTACTTC
TRBD2	TRBV7-9	TRBJ2-7	15	-	CASSSWTSGSYEQYF	TGTGCCAGCAGCTCTTGGACTAGCGGGAGCTACGAGCAGTACTTC
TRBD1	TRBV11-1	TRBJ2-7	14	-	CASTATGNSYEQYF	TGTGCCAGCACCGCGACAGGGAACTCCTACGAGCAGTACTTC
-	TRBV27	TRBJ1-2	15	-	CASSLFWGGGYGYTF	TGTGCCAGCAGTTTATTTTGGGGCGGGGGCTATGGCTACACCTTC
TRBD2	TRBV9	TRBJ2-1	13	-	CASSVGLAGSAFF	TGTGCCAGCAGCGTAGGTCTAGCGGGGTCAGCGTTCTTC
TRBD1	TRBV7-8	TRBJ2-7	18	-	CASSLVGTGNDLTYEQYF	TGTGCCAGCAGCTTAGTCGGGACAGGGAACGACTTGACCTACGAGCAGTACTTC
-	TRBV7-6	TRBJ1-4	15	-	CASSSDRGTNEKLFF	TGTGCCAGCAGCTCGGACCGGGGAACTAATGAAAAACTGTTTTTT
-	TRBV6-5	TRBJ2-1	12	few	CASSRGYNEQFF	TGTGCCAGCAGTCGAGGTTACAATGAGCAGTTCTTC
-	TRBV9	TRBJ2-1	16	-	CASSVGSVSSYNEQFF	TGTGCCAGCAGCGTTGGTAGCGTAAGCTCCTACAATGAGCAGTTCTTC
-	TRBV7-2	TRBJ1-1	13	-	CASSQGGNTEAFF	TGTGCCAGCAGCCAAGGGGGGAACACTGAAGCTTTCTTT
-	TRBV6-1	TRBJ1-6	13	-	CAIQGNDASPLHF	TGTGCCATACAGGGAAATGACGCTTCACCCCTCCACTTT
TRBD2	TRBV27	TRBJ2-7	13	once	CASSLSGGSEQYF	TGTGCCAGCAGTTTATCCGGGGGGTCCGAGCAGTACTTC
-	TRBV15	TRBJ2-1	13	-	CATSRDSVREQFF	TGTGCCACCAGCAGAGATTCAGTTCGTGAGCAGTTCTTC
TRBD1	TRBV19	TRBJ1-5	20	-	CASSLQRTGGAIIGNQPQHF	TGTGCCAGTAGTTTGCAACGGACAGGCGGGGCAATAATCGGCAATCAGCCCCAGCATTTT
TRBD2	TRBV6-1	TRBJ2-5	15	-	CASSESAGGQETQYF	TGTGCCAGCAGTGAGTCCGCGGGAGGTCAAGAGACCCAGTACTTC
TRBD2	TRBV19	TRBJ2-5	15	-	CASSSPGTSGETQYF	TGTGCCAGTAGTTCCCCCGGGACTAGCGGCGAGACCCAGTACTTC
TRBD2	TRBV9	TRBJ2-3	16	-	CASSVTPSGRTDTQYF	TGTGCCAGCAGCGTGACCCCTAGCGGGAGGACAGATACGCAGTATTTT